The clone carrying this T cell receptor beta chain was detected a few times. V was shortened by 4 bases and J by 1 base, with 10 bases between the two germline ends. The CDR3 has 15 residues. Germline CDR1 SEHNR, CDR2 FQNEAQ (reference sequence). The data are from a study of blood T cell repertoires in COVID-19. Study details: The cDNA or gDNA used as material had been derived from T cells, B-cell-depleted T cells, or PBMCs.

All enrollees were roughly 18 to 89 years old and from about 24 US areas. Cohort 3 recovery required two negative PCRs, clearance, or symptom resolution. Sequencing used immunoSEQ multiplex PCR; TCRdb keeps in-frame clones, though not all of them. The sample shows a few hundred thousand clones, 75% to 90% of them seen only once. Sequencing used PBMCs or T cells enriched from blood (not recorded which). J is TRBJ2-2 and V is TRBV7-9; D may be TRBD1 (6 bases). The clonotype comes from a man aged 35 to 55 who had recovered from COVID-19. CDR3 protein: CASSSRDKNTGELFF. CDR3 in DNA: TGTGCCAGCAGCTCCCGGGACAAGAACACCGGGGAGCTGTTTTTT.